One sample yielded the 18 T cell receptor beta chains listed below, sequenced in a study of Graves' ophthalmopathy and Graves' hyperthyroidism. For repertoire sequencing, the TCR beta CDR3 regions were amplified from RNA transcripts. An initial RT-PCR round employing HTBI primers preceded a second-round multiplex PCR. MiXCR was run by TCRdb on the multiplex PCR reads, yielding one entry per CDR3 protein. The sample includes some 160,000 distinct CDR3 sequences, under 45% of them seen just once. Sequencing used peripheral blood. Every receptor here comes from a man aged 25-45 years with Graves' ophthalmopathy.

The chain has TRBV6-1 and TRBJ1-3; D remains ambiguous. V shed 6 bases and J shed 0 bases, with 6 bases lying between them. This CDR3 comprises 13 residues. The germline gives CDR1 MNHNS, CDR2 SASEGT. For the CDR3, the DNA is TGTGCCAGCAGAAGTGGCTCTGGAAACACCATATATTTT. Amino acid sequence: CASRSGSGNTIYF.

This clonotype was recorded at least ten times. The V and J genes are TRBV6-2 or TRBV6-3 and TRBJ2-4; either TRBD1 or TRBD2 may supply D (5 bases each). The germline gives CDR1 MNHEY, CDR2 SVGEGT. The CDR3 loop spans 17 amino acids. V gave up 2 bases and J gave up 3 bases, with 17 bases separating them. In DNA, the CDR3 is TGTGCCAGCAGTTACATCCGGGGCCCTGGTAGCAAAAACATTCAGTACTTC. It is translated as CASSYIRGPGSKNIQYF.

This chain uses TRBV11-2 with TRBJ2-6; the D gene is possibly TRBD2 (6 bases). The CDR3 length is 19 residues. Germline V gene lookup returns CDR1 SGHAT and CDR2 FQNNGV. The germline V and J ends were trimmed by 3 bases and 0 bases, with 18 bases remaining between them. In DNA, the CDR3 is TGTGCCAGCAGCTTGCCGGGTTTGGGGGGACTCTCTGGGGCCAACGTCCTGACTTTC. It yields the protein CASSLPGLGGLSGANVLTF.

The DNA of the CDR3 is TGTGCCAGCAGTTACTCGCCGGACCGGCTATGGAGCAATCAGCCCCAGCATTTT. Translation gives CASSYSPDRLWSNQPQHF. The V gene is TRBV6-2 or TRBV6-3, the J gene TRBJ1-5; no reliable D call. This CDR3 contains 18 residues. The V gene's germline CDR1 is MNHEY and CDR2 SVGEGT. Trimming pared 0 bases from V and 1 base from J, leaving 16 bases between.

Many counts were recorded for this clonotype. The chain recombines TRBV11-2 with TRBJ2-4; TRBD1 is a possible D gene (5 bases). The CDR3 runs to 16 residues. Deletions cut 1 base from V and 2 bases from J, with 12 bases between. Germline loops: CDR1 SGHAT, CDR2 FQNNGV. Here the CDR3 DNA reads TGTGCCAGCAGCTTAGTTCCCCAGGGTTCCAAAAACATTCAGTACTTC. Translated: CASSLVPQGSKNIQYF. Full variable domain (outside the CDR3, taken from reference TRBV11-2 and TRBJ2-4): EAGVAQSPRYKIIEKRQSVAFWCNPISGHATLYWYQQILGQGPKLLIQFQNNGVVDDSQLPKDRFSAERLKGVDSTLKIQPAKLEDSAVYLCASSLVPQGSKNIQYFGAGTRLSVL.

This clonotype was counted between two and nine times. J is TRBJ1-1 and V is TRBV30; a weak D match, TRBD1 (5 bases). This CDR3 has 13 residues. CDR1 and CDR2 from the germline V gene are GTSNPN and SVGIG (reference sequence). Trimming took 0 bases from V and 2 from J, leaving 7 bases between them. CDR3 residues: CAWSVGGNTEAFF. The CDR3 nucleotides are TGTGCCTGGAGTGTGGGGGGAAACACTGAAGCTTTCTTT.

This clonotype was counted many times. The chain employs TRBV20-1 and TRBJ2-7; possible D gene TRBD2, 7 bases. CDR1 is DFQATT and CDR2 is SNEGSKA in the germline V gene (reference sequence). V was clipped by 5 bases and J by 0 bases, with 17 bases between them. The CDR3 extends over 15 amino acids. CDR3 region: CSASDEGGASYEQYF. The CDR3 DNA sequence: TGCAGTGCTTCCGATGAGGGGGGGGCCTCCTACGAGCAGTACTTC.

The chain recombines TRBV25-1 with TRBJ2-7; D is undetermined. The CDR3 is 14 residues long. V shed 3 bases and J shed 3 bases, with 12 bases lying between them. The germline V gene encodes CDR1 MGHDK and CDR2 SYGVNS. The CDR3 sequence is CASSDRPPHYEQYF. The CDR3 DNA reads TGTGCCAGCAGTGACAGACCCCCTCACTACGAGCAGTACTTC.

The chain carries TRBV7-2 and TRBJ2-5; 7 bases line up with TRBD1. Germline values: CDR1 SGHTA, CDR2 FQGNSA. The CDR3 sequence is 14 residues long. J lost 4 bases, V lost 2 bases, and 4 bases had no gene match. For the CDR3, the DNA is TGTGCCAGCAGCTTAAGGGGGCCGAGAGAGACCCAGTACTTC. This translates into CASSLRGPRETQYF.

The table lists this clonotype with many counts. The chain couples TRBV4-3 to TRBJ2-7, with D tentatively TRBD1 (6 bases). The CDR3 contains 13 residues. The ends were cut back, 4 bases at V and 6 bases at J, with 13 bases in the middle. In germline, CDR1 is LGHNA, CDR2 YSLEER. CDR3 region: CASSLWVGGEQYF. In nucleotides, the CDR3 is TGCGCCAGCAGCCTCTGGGTAGGGGGCGAGCAGTACTTC.

The chain is built from TRBV5-1 and TRBJ2-7; 7 positions match TRBD1. Germline CDR1 SGHRS, CDR2 YFSETQ. CDR3 length: 15 residues. The V gene end was trimmed by 4 bases and the J gene end by 4 bases; junction bases not matched to a gene: 11. The CDR3 DNA reads TGCGCCAGCAGCCCCAGGACAGGAATGGAGTACGAGCAGTACTTC. Its protein product is CASSPRTGMEYEQYF.

A few counts support this clonotype. This chain joins TRBV12-3 or TRBV12-4 and TRBJ2-5; 8 bases are a match to TRBD2. There are 17 residues in the CDR3. V trimming: 3 bases; J trimming: 3 bases; junction bases outside the gene matches: 12. This CDR3 reads CASSFSGSGMSKETQYF. The CDR3, as DNA: TGTGCCAGCAGTTTCTCGGGTAGCGGGATGTCAAAAGAGACCCAGTACTTC.

Ten or more counts support this clonotype. This chain links TRBV27 with TRBJ1-1; no definite D call. Trimming stripped 6 bases from V and 4 bases from J, with 12 bases between. Germline V CDR1 and CDR2: MNHEY, SMNVEV (reference sequence). This CDR3 contains 13 residues. The CDR3 here is CASSTYVTTEAFF. CDR3 sequence (DNA): TGTGCCAGCAGCACGTATGTAACCACTGAAGCTTTCTTT.

This clonotype was seen many times. The genes are TRBV27 and TRBJ1-2, with D maybe TRBD1 (5 bases). CDR1 and CDR2 (germline): MNHEY, SMNVEV (reference sequence). The CDR3 is 13 amino acids. Trimming left V 5 bases short and J 4 bases short, with 11 bases between. Here the CDR3 reads CASSPQGPYGYTF. The CDR3 DNA is TGTGCCAGCAGTCCCCAGGGCCCCTATGGCTACACCTTC.

The genes are TRBV11-2 and TRBJ2-7, with 10 bases aligning to TRBD2. Germline CDR1 reads SGHAT; CDR2 reads FQNNGV. V shed 0 bases and J 4 bases; nucleotides not matched to a gene: 3. The CDR3 has 15 residues. The CDR3 is CASSLESLAGYEQYF. CDR3 sequence (DNA): TGTGCCAGCAGCTTAGAATCACTAGCGGGGTACGAGCAGTACTTC.

This chain uses TRBV6-5 with TRBJ2-6; D is uncertain. Germline V lookup: CDR1 MNHEY, CDR2 SVGAGI. The CDR3 covers 14 residues. The V gene lost 4 bases and the J gene lost 0 bases, with 4 bases spanning the gap. DNA for the CDR3: TGTGCCAGCAGTTTTCACTCTGGGGCCAACGTCCTGACTTTC. Amino acid sequence: CASSFHSGANVLTF.

This clonotype was recorded at least ten times. This CDR3 reads CASSDRGNTGELFF. The CDR3 DNA follows: TGCGCCAGCAGCGACAGGGGAAACACCGGGGAGCTGTTTTTT. The rearrangement joins TRBV4-1 to TRBJ2-2; 8 bases are a match to TRBD1. Germline V gene data show CDR1 as MGHRA and CDR2 as YSYEKL. The CDR3 is 14 amino acids. J gave up 2 bases and V 5 bases, and 1 base lay outside the gene matches.

This clonotype was seen at least ten times. The CDR3 here is CASGFSNYGYTF. The CDR3, as DNA: TGTGCTAGTGGTTTTTCTAACTATGGCTACACCTTC. This sequence joins TRBV12-5 and TRBJ1-2; D remains ambiguous. The CDR3 sequence is 12 residues long. The V gene lost 3 bases and the J gene lost 0 bases, with 2 bases spanning the gap. Germline lookup yields CDR1 LGHNT and CDR2 FRNRAP. Full variable domain (missing parts from reference TRBV12-5 and TRBJ1-2): DARVTQTPRHKVTEMGQEVTMRCQPILGHNTVFWYRQTMMQGLELLAYFRNRAPLDDSGMPKDRFSAEMPDATLATLKIQPSEPRDSAVYFCASGFSNYGYTFGSGTRLTVV.